This T cell receptor (beta chain) was identified in a study of CD39 and CD103 CD8 tumor-infiltrating T cells (dated by TCRdb to 2017 to 2018). Regarding the complete study: The repertoire comparisons shown came from four patients: one with an HPV-positive HNSCC, one with an HPV-negative HNSCC, one with ovarian cancer and one with melanoma. Deep sequencing of TCRbeta CDR3 was used to compare the repertoires of CD8 TIL subsets, defined by CD103 and CD39, with those of peripheral memory CD8 T cells. Lymph node samples included uninvolved lymph nodes and metastatic lymph nodes obtained from cancer patients.

Genomic DNA was extracted with the DNeasy Blood and Tissue Kit from 10,000 to 100,000 sorted cells per subset. The TCRbeta V-J or V-D-J regions were sequenced and mapped through the immunoSEQ service, and coverage above 10x per sample was achieved. The published analysis was carried out like this. Analysis was limited to productive rearrangements exported from the immunoSEQ Analyzer platform, and clonality was evaluated on the 500 most abundant clones. Repertoire overlap between populations was quantified with the Morisita-Horn similarity index and the Jaccard index. Morisita-Horn similarity between CD8 T-cell subset TCR repertoires was measured in six cancer patients. TCRdb carries this immuneACCESS record with in-frame sequences only. Its versions omit some clonotypes, under half of them owing to an unresolved V gene in the studies checked, with the rest unexplained. V, J and clone size were drawn from that table, and D and trimming were deduced from the DNA. Across this sample there are hundreds of clones, with around two thirds seen only once. The ten biggest clones cover under 30% of the sample.

The research as a whole found: DP CD8 TILs appeared to be more oligoclonal than DN and SP CD8 TILs and blood memory CD8 T cells, with about 56-90% covered by the top 30 clonotypes. In a couple of HNSCC patients, the DP CD8 repertoires of the primary tumor and the metastatic lymph nodes showed strong overlap. Clonotypes from DN TILs largely overlapped with peripheral memory CD8 repertoires, while clonotypes from DP TILs were only rarely found in blood or uninvolved lymph node.

Concerning this clone itself: Its cognate antigen has yet to be identified. No much larger clone exists at a distance of one base, and base qualities are not known.

Patients were not receiving therapy at sample collection, though earlier treatments ranged from chemotherapy, radiotherapy, surgery and immunotherapy to none. After thawing, cells were enriched for T lymphocytes using a negative-selection kit, with EpCAM beads added for tumor-infiltrating lymphocytes. CD8 TIL subsets were FACS-sorted as CD3+CD4-CD8+CD45RA- cells split by CD39 and CD103 expression into DN, SP and DP. Populations were sorted to just over 98% purity on a FACSAria II, and cell pellets were frozen for TCR sequencing without culture. The CDR3 measures 14 amino acids from cysteine to phenylalanine. Just the 42-base CDR3 DNA is kept, in frame starting at base 1. Looking up the germline V gene (reference sequence) yields CDR1 LNHDA and CDR2 SQIVND. V is pruned by 5 bases and J by 4 bases, leaving 5 bases of the junction without a gene match.

The sample consisted of CD39+ CD103+ CD8+ T cells sorted from a lymph node. Taken with the paper, the label for cell subset or site translates to: CD103+CD39+ double-positive CD45RA- CD8 T cells. This sequence was found in a human donor with head and neck squamous cell carcinoma. The rearranged chain carries TRBV19 and TRBJ2-1; 7 bases in the junction line up with TRBD1. The CDR3 has the sequence CASSPGTEYNEQFF. The DNA sequence is given as TGTGCCAGTAGTCCCGGGACAGAGTACAATGAGCAGTTCTTC.